A single T cell receptor beta chain is shown here with its context. This sample was taken from a study of T cells after somatic rescue of genetic block. J lost 5 bases, V lost 7 bases, and 8 bases had no gene match. The CDR3 totals 15 residues. CDR1 and CDR2 from the germline V gene are SGHAT and FQNNGV. Using immunoSEQ multiplex PCR, the repertoire was profiled, and TCRdb retains in-frame clones only, with some absent. In the table there are around 12,000 clones, around two thirds of which are singletons. The sequence was collected from a boy aged 5-17 years. Sequencing input: peripheral blood mononuclear cells (PBMCs). V gene TRBV11-2 combines with J gene TRBJ2-1; 10 bases are a match to TRBD2. CDR3 protein: CASTELAGRHNEQFF. Here the CDR3 DNA reads TGTGCCAGCACCGAACTAGCGGGAAGACACAATGAGCAGTTCTTC.